This T cell receptor (beta chain) was sequenced in a study of regulatory T cells in long-lasting Graves disease. Arm-PCR of CDR3 regions and iRepertoire HTBI primers were used to build TCR beta libraries. Using its own MiXCR run on the multiplex PCR reads, TCRdb lists one record per CDR3 protein. The sample lists about 530,000 distinct CDR3 sequences; about 16% were seen once. The time point was: newly diagnosed GD, antithyroid drugs for less than 3 months. The TCR library was prepared using RNA isolated from PBMCs. This clonotype was recorded many times. These data are also associated with another study on T cells in Graves' hyperthyroidism and ophthalmopathy. From that study: Exclusion of patients followed from uncontrolled infection, other autoimmune disease, pregnancy or lactation. Each diagnosis was grounded in clinical symptoms, serum thyroxine and TRAb, thyroid ultrasound, and orbital computed tomography. The HTBI primer set drove a first-round RT-PCR of the TCR CDR3.

Specimen: peripheral blood mononuclear cells (PBMCs), collected at new diagnosis, from a patient treated with antithyroid drugs. This TCR came from a middle-aged woman with Graves disease.

The CDR3 loop is CASSPPLINQPQHF. CDR3 sequence (DNA): TGTGCCAGCTCACCACCGCTGATTAATCAGCCCCAGCATTTT. The V and J genes are TRBV18 and TRBJ1-5; no clear D. V shed 0 bases and J shed 4 bases, with 7 bases lying between them. CDR1 and CDR2 from the germline V gene are KGHSH and LQKENI. The CDR3 is 14 amino acids.